One and the same sample provided the 32 T cell receptor beta chains below, sequenced in a study of shared clonotypes between healthy human individuals. Libraries were prepared by immunoSEQ multiplex PCR; TCRdb keeps only in-frame clonotypes and omits some of them. The data contain a few million clones, about 92% of them singletons. The sample was naive CD4+ T cells sorted from blood. Noted subset: CD45RA+ positively selected. These receptors originate from a young man in good health.

V gene TRBV11-2 combines with J gene TRBJ2-7; TRBD2 matches at 11 bases. The CDR3 contains 17 residues. The trim removed 0 bases at V and 1 base at J, leaving 5 bases unmatched. Looked up from germline, CDR1 is SGHAT and CDR2 is FQNNGV. The CDR3 is CASSLESGLAVSYEQYF. Written as DNA, the CDR3 is TGTGCCAGCAGCTTAGAATCGGGACTAGCGGTTTCCTACGAGCAGTACTTC.

The chain couples TRBV30 to TRBJ1-1; no clear D gene. V was shortened by 3 bases and J by 3 bases, with 11 bases between the two germline ends. Per the germline V gene, CDR1 is GTSNPN and CDR2 is SVGIG (reference sequence). This CDR3 has 13 amino acids. This chain's CDR3 is CAWRWRVHTEAFF. CDR3 in DNA: TGTGCCTGGAGGTGGAGGGTACACACTGAAGCTTTCTTT. Combining the CDR3 with reference TRBV30 and TRBJ1-1 gives the whole variable domain SQTIHQWPATLVQPVGSPLSLECTVEGTSNPNLYWYRQAAGRGLQLLFYSVGIGQISSEVPQNLSASRPQDRQFILSSKKLLLSDSGFYLCAWRWRVHTEAFFGQGTRLTVV.

V and J are TRBV11-2 and TRBJ1-6, with D perhaps matching TRBD1 (5 bases). The CDR3 is made up of 18 amino acids. The V gene's germline CDR1 is SGHAT and CDR2 FQNNGV. V was trimmed by 5 bases and J by 0 bases, leaving 17 bases between them. DNA of the CDR3: TGTGCCAGCAGCGCCAAAGGGGTTAGGAGCTCCTATAATTCACCCCTCCACTTT. Encoded protein: CASSAKGVRSSYNSPLHF.

As to this clone: Other DNA sequences in the same sample also yield this CDR3. The chain combines TRBV6-5 with TRBJ2-7, with no clear D. Trimming took 7 bases from V and 0 from J, leaving 7 bases between them. This CDR3 is 12 amino acids long. CDR1 and CDR2 from the germline V gene are MNHEY and SVGAGI. The CDR3 region is CASTGNSYEQYF. The CDR3 DNA is TGTGCCAGCACGGGCAACTCCTACGAGCAGTACTTC.

The chain recombines TRBV18 with TRBJ1-2, with D perhaps matching TRBD1 (5 bases). V dropped 0 bases and J dropped 4 bases, with 12 bases sitting between them. This CDR3 comprises 15 residues. Germline V gives CDR1 KGHSH, CDR2 LQKENI. CDR3 in amino acids: CASSPPSLGAYGYTF. The CDR3, as DNA: TGTGCCAGCTCACCACCGTCGTTAGGGGCCTATGGCTACACCTTC.

For this clone: One end of the junction is discordant with germline, which a read error may explain. V gene TRBV6-1 combines with J gene TRBJ1-5; D is uncertain. The length of the CDR3 is 13 residues. Germline assignment: CDR1 MNHNS and CDR2 SASEGT. As DNA, the CDR3 is TGTGCCAGCAGTACCTCGGGCAAGCAGCCCCAGCATTTT. Encoded protein: CASSTSGKQPQHF.

The chain recombines TRBV19 with TRBJ1-1; 7 bases are shared with TRBD1. CDR1 LNHDA and CDR2 SQIVND come from the germline V gene (reference sequence). After removal of 8 bases from V and 0 bases from J, the junction contained 6 bases not matched to a gene. The CDR3 consists of 14 residues. Written as DNA, the CDR3 is TGTGCCAGTGGAGGGGACAGCTTGAACACTGAAGCTTTCTTT. Protein product: CASGGDSLNTEAFF.

This clone has a single count. The chain recombines TRBV5-1 with TRBJ1-2, with D tentatively TRBD1 (5 bases). Germline assignment: CDR1 SGHRS and CDR2 YFSETQ. The CDR3 runs 14 residues. The ends were cut back, 0 bases at V and 7 bases at J, with 13 bases in the middle. The CDR3 sequence: CASSLEGAVGGYTF. In nucleotides, the CDR3 is TGCGCCAGCAGCTTGGAAGGGGCCGTGGGTGGCTACACCTTC.

In nucleotides, the CDR3 is TGTGCCTGGACTAGCGGGCTAGGCACAGATACGCAGTATTTT. As protein: CAWTSGLGTDTQYF. This rearrangement joins TRBV30 to TRBJ2-3; 8 nucleotides agree with TRBD2. The ends lost 4 bases at V and 1 base at J; junction bases unmatched: 4. Germline V gene sequence: CDR1 GTSNPN, CDR2 SVGIG (reference sequence). This CDR3 spans 14 amino acids.

CDR3 nucleotide sequence: TGTGCCAGTTGTCAGGGGGGGGCCAACGTCCTGACTTTC. Protein: CASCQGGANVLTF. The chain uses TRBV18 and TRBJ2-6; perhaps TRBD1 as D (6 bases). The CDR3 totals 13 residues. Germline V lookup: CDR1 KGHSH, CDR2 LQKENI. V gave up 9 bases and J gave up 4 bases, with 10 bases separating them.

With regard to this clone: The same CDR3 is also encoded by other DNA sequences in this sample. The CDR3 loop reads CASSESLWGYTF. The CDR3, as DNA: TGTGCCAGCAGTGAAAGTCTGTGGGGCTACACCTTC. The chain couples TRBV2 to TRBJ1-2; unclear D gene. The germline V gene has CDR1 SNHLY and CDR2 FYNNEI. Trimming left V 2 bases short and J 8 bases short, with 9 bases between. This CDR3 spans 12 amino acids.

A word on this clone: Other nucleotide sequences in the sample specify the same CDR3. The chain carries TRBV5-1 and TRBJ2-7; perhaps TRBD1 as D (5 bases). V lost 0 bases to trimming and J lost 2 bases, with 9 bases between them. The CDR3 consists of 14 residues. The V gene's germline CDR1 is SGHRS and CDR2 YFSETQ. CDR3 loop: CASSLAGSPYEQYF. The CDR3 DNA is TGCGCCAGCAGCTTGGCAGGGTCCCCCTACGAGCAGTACTTC.

This clone has only one observation. The chain employs TRBV10-3 and TRBJ2-3; D not resolved. The germline gives CDR1 ENHRY, CDR2 SYGVKD. V dropped 10 bases and J dropped 1 base, with 6 bases sitting between them. This CDR3 region has 11 residues. The CDR3 protein is CASAGTDTQYF. CDR3 bases: TGTGCCAGTGCCGGCACAGATACGCAGTATTTT.

This sequence joins TRBV6-1 and TRBJ2-5; D is perhaps TRBD1 or TRBD2 (6 bases each). CDR1 is MNHNS and CDR2 is SASEGT in the germline V gene. V was pared by 6 bases and J by 8 bases, with 13 bases between. This CDR3 region has 12 residues. CDR3 coding DNA: TGTGCCAGCAGCAAGGGGGGCGGAACCCAGTACTTC. It specifies CASSKGGGTQYF.

The gene calls are TRBV6-5 and TRBJ2-3; TRBD2 might be the D (5 bases). V was clipped by 5 bases and J by 8 bases, with 14 bases between them. Germline CDR1 MNHEY, CDR2 SVGAGI. The CDR3 runs to 13 residues. CDR3 DNA sequence: TGTGCCAGCAGTAAGAGGGCCGTGGTTACGCAGTATTTT. Protein product: CASSKRAVVTQYF.

This chain uses TRBV9 with TRBJ2-7; the D gene could be TRBD1 or TRBD2 (6 bases each). Germline V gives CDR1 SGDLS, CDR2 YYNGEE. V was clipped by 0 bases and J by 5 bases, with 18 bases between them. The CDR3 extends over 16 amino acids. CDR3 bases: TGTGCCAGCAGCGTAGGCCTCCAAGGGGGGTTCAACGAGCAGTACTTC. This encodes CASSVGLQGGFNEQYF.

The chain combines TRBV6-6 with TRBJ2-2, with a weak D call TRBD1 (6 bases). The V end was cut by 7 bases, the J end by 2 bases, with 11 bases between. Per the germline V gene, CDR1 is MNHNY and CDR2 is SVGAGI (reference sequence). CDR3 length: 14 residues. CDR3 region: CASIHRVNTGELFF. The CDR3 DNA is TGTGCCAGCATCCACAGGGTAAACACCGGGGAGCTGTTTTTT.

The chain combines TRBV5-5 with TRBJ1-1; D possibly corresponds to TRBD1 (6 bases). In germline, CDR1 is SGHKS, CDR2 YYEKEE (reference sequence). This CDR3 has 15 residues. The ends were cut back, 4 bases at V and 0 bases at J, with 13 bases in the middle. CDR3 nucleotide sequence: TGTGCCAGCAGCCCCTGGACAGTTATGAACACTGAAGCTTTCTTT. It codes for CASSPWTVMNTEAFF.

This chain connects TRBV29-1 to TRBJ1-4, with D tentatively TRBD1 (6 bases). The ends were cut back, 5 bases at V and 7 bases at J, with 14 bases in the middle. The CDR3 consists of 13 residues. CDR1 is SQVTM and CDR2 is ANQGSEA in the germline V gene. In nucleotides, the CDR3 is TGCAGCGTTATGGAGGGGGGCGGTGAAAAACTGTTTTTT. It encodes CSVMEGGGEKLFF.

The chain joins TRBV5-1 to TRBJ2-4, with 8 bases fitting TRBD1. The CDR3 contains 14 residues. Germline assignment: CDR1 SGHRS and CDR2 YFSETQ. The J segment lost 8 bases and the V segment lost 0 bases, leaving 4 bases of the junction unmatched. CDR3 sequence: CASSLEDRAYIQYF. CDR3 bases: TGCGCCAGCAGCTTGGAGGACAGGGCATACATTCAGTACTTC.

Of note for this clone: Other DNA sequences in this sample translate to the same CDR3. J is TRBJ1-2 and V is TRBV7-3; D gene unclear. V dropped 0 bases and J dropped 2 bases, with 7 bases sitting between them. The CDR3 contains 14 residues. Germline V gene data show CDR1 as SGHTA and CDR2 as FQGTGA. As DNA, the CDR3 is TGTGCCAGCAGCTTAACGGGCGGGAACTATGGCTACACCTTC. Translation: CASSLTGGNYGYTF. Variable domain in full (rest from reference TRBV7-3 and TRBJ1-2): GAGVSQTPSNKVTEKGKYVELRCDPISGHTALYWYRQSLGQGPEFLIYFQGTGAADDSGLPNDRFFAVRPEGSVSTLKIQRTERGDSAVYLCASSLTGGNYGYTFGSGTRLTVV.

This clone was seen just once. This chain joins TRBV19 and TRBJ2-2; D possibly uses TRBD1 or TRBD2 (5 bases each). This CDR3 region has 16 residues. CDR1 and CDR2 (germline): LNHDA, SQIVND (reference sequence). V lost 1 base to trimming and J lost 2 bases, with 11 bases between them. The CDR3 here is CASSIGGEVNTGELFF. CDR3 coding DNA: TGTGCCAGTAGTATAGGAGGGGAAGTTAACACCGGGGAGCTGTTTTTT.

The rearrangement uses TRBV4-3 and TRBJ2-1; tentatively, D is TRBD1 or TRBD2 (6 bases each). The CDR3 totals 19 residues. The germline CDR1 and CDR2 sequences are LGHNA and YSLEER. V was pared by 3 bases and J by 1 base, with 22 bases between. The CDR3 DNA follows: TGCGCCAGCAGCCACCAATGGGCCCCGGGGGCCAGTTCCTACAATGAGCAGTTCTTC. Protein sequence: CASSHQWAPGASSYNEQFF.

This chain connects TRBV7-9 to TRBJ2-3; TRBD2 matches 15 bases. Germline CDR1 reads SEHNR; CDR2 reads FQNEAQ (reference sequence). Trimming cost V 5 bases and J 2 bases; bases outside gene matches: 8. The CDR3 runs to 18 residues. CDR3 coding DNA: TGTGCCAGCAGCCCTGGACTAGCGGGAGGGCCCCCCACAGATACGCAGTATTTT. It translates to CASSPGLAGGPPTDTQYF. The variable domain in full, with the rest retrieved from reference TRBV7-9 and TRBJ2-3, is DTGVSQNPRHKITKRGQNVTFRCDPISEHNRLYWYRQTLGQGPEFLTYFQNEAQLEKSRLLSDRFSAERPKGSFSTLEIQRTEQGDSAMYLCASSPGLAGGPPTDTQYFGPGTRLTVL.

The V and J genes are TRBV6-5 and TRBJ2-1; TRBD1 or TRBD2 may be the D gene (6 bases each). Germline V lookup: CDR1 MNHEY, CDR2 SVGAGI. V was clipped by 2 bases and J by 9 bases, with 20 bases between them. The CDR3 sequence is 16 residues long. The CDR3: CASSYRVEGRGGEQFF. The CDR3 region has the DNA TGTGCCAGCAGTTACAGGGTGGAGGGCAGGGGCGGTGAGCAGTTCTTC.

The V gene is TRBV7-8, the J gene TRBJ2-5; TRBD1 agrees at 9 bases. CDR1 SGHVS and CDR2 FQNEAQ come from the germline V gene. With 5 bases clipped from V and 4 bases from J, the junction kept 5 bases outside the gene matches. The length of the CDR3 is 14 residues. In nucleotides, the CDR3 is TGTGCCAGCAGCGAACAGGGGGCGCGAGAGACCCAGTACTTC. This sequence encodes CASSEQGARETQYF.

V usage is TRBV6-5 and J usage is TRBJ1-5; 8 positions match TRBD1. V was clipped by 6 bases and J by 6 bases; unmatched bases: 10. The CDR3 covers 15 residues. Germline V gene lookup returns CDR1 MNHEY and CDR2 SVGAGI. In DNA, the CDR3 is TGTGCCAGCAGCTCAGACAGGGGCAACGCTCAGCCCCAGCATTTT. It is translated as CASSSDRGNAQPQHF.

V usage is TRBV7-8 and J usage is TRBJ2-7; TRBD2 agrees at 7 bases. V was clipped by 5 bases and J by 7 bases; unmatched bases: 11. CDR3 length: 14 amino acids. Germline V CDR1 and CDR2: SGHVS, FQNEAQ. The CDR3 DNA reads as TGTGCCAGCAGCCCCGGAGGCGGGGGAAGGGAGCAGTACTTC. Its protein is CASSPGGGGREQYF.

As regards this clone: Different DNA sequences within this sample yield the same CDR3. The chain couples TRBV6-1 to TRBJ2-7; tentatively, D is TRBD1 (6 bases). Germline V lookup: CDR1 MNHNS, CDR2 SASEGT. CDR3 size: 15 residues. The V gene lost 2 bases and the J gene lost 2 bases, with 13 bases spanning the gap. The CDR3 nucleotides are TGTGCCAGCAGTGAACGTGTTGGGGGCCCCTACGAGCAGTACTTC. This gives the protein CASSERVGGPYEQYF.

In its sample, this clone was seen once. DNA for the CDR3: TGTGCCAGCAGTAACAGGGGGCTTAATGAAAAACTGTTTTTT. It translates to CASSNRGLNEKLFF. The rearrangement uses TRBV6-5 and TRBJ1-4; 9 bases line up with TRBD1. V shed 5 bases, J shed 4 bases, and the junction held 2 bases outside the gene matches. CDR3 length: 14 residues. The V gene's germline CDR1 is MNHEY and CDR2 SVGAGI.

V gene TRBV6-1 combines with J gene TRBJ2-7, with D possibly matching TRBD1 (6 bases). Trimming pared 5 bases from V and 2 bases from J, leaving 13 bases between. The CDR3 runs 14 residues. Germline CDR1 and CDR2: MNHNS and SASEGT. The DNA for the CDR3 is TGTGCCAGCAGTCTCCCGACAGGAACCTACGAGCAGTACTTC. It translates to CASSLPTGTYEQYF.

The V and J genes are TRBV28 and TRBJ2-7, with D perhaps being TRBD1 or TRBD2 (5 bases each). The germline gives CDR1 MDHEN, CDR2 SYDVKM. Trimming shortened V by 4 bases and J by 0 bases, and 13 bases separated the two germline ends. This CDR3 region has 15 residues. DNA of the CDR3: TGTGCCAGCAGTTCAATCGGGACGCCCTCCTACGAGCAGTACTTC. Its protein product is CASSSIGTPSYEQYF.